This TCR beta chain came from a study of T cell responses to AZD1222 COVID-19 vaccine. The CDR3 is 14 amino acids. V gave up 1 base and J gave up 5 bases, with 8 bases separating them. CDR1 and CDR2 (germline): LGHNA, YNFKEQ. Profiling relied on immunoSEQ multiplex PCR, and the TCRdb table lists in-frame clones only, not all of them. The sample carries approximately 50,000 clones, around 85% recorded once. The sequence came from an adult who received the AZD1222 COVID-19 vaccine. V is TRBV4-2 and J is TRBJ2-2; possibly TRBD2 for D (6 bases). Sequences were derived from peripheral blood, sampled 28 days after the second AZD1222 dose. In DNA, the CDR3 is TGTGCCAGCAGCCAAGGACGGGAGACCGGGGAGCTGTTTTTT. Residues: CASSQGRETGELFF.